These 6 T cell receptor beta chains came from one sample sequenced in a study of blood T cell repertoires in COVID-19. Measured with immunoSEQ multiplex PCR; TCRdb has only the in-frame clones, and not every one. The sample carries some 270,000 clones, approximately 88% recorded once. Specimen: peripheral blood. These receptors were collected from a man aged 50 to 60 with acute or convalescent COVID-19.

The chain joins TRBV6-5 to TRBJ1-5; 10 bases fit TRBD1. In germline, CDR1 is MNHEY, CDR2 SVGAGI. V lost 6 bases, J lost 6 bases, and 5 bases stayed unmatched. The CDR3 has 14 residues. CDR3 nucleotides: TGTGCCAGCAGCCCGACAGGGGGCGGTCAGCCCCAGCATTTT. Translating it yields CASSPTGGGQPQHF.

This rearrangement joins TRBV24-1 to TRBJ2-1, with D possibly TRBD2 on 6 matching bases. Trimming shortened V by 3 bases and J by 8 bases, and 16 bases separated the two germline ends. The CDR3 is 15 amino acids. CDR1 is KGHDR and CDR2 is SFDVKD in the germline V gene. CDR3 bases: TGTGCCACCAGTGATCCAGCCGCTGGAGGGGATGAGCAGTTCTTC. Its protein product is CATSDPAAGGDEQFF.

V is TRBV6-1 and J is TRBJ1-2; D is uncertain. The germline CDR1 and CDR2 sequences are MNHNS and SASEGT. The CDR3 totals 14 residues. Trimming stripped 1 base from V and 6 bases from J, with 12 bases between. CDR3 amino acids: CASSEVSGVNGYTF. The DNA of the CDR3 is TGTGCCAGCAGTGAAGTCTCGGGAGTGAATGGCTACACCTTC.

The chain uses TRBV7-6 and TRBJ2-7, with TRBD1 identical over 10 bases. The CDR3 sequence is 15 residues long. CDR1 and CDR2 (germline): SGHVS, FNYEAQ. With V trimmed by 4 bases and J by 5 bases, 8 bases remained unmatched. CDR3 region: CASSSHPGTGDEQYF. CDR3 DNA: TGTGCCAGCAGCTCACACCCCGGGACAGGGGACGAGCAGTACTTC.

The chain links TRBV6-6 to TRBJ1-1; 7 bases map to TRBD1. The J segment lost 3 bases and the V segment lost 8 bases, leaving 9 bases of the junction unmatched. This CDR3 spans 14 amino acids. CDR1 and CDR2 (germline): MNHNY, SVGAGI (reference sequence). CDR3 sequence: CASSGGSFYTEAFF. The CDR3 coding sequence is TGTGCCAGCTCAGGGGGATCCTTTTACACTGAAGCTTTCTTT.

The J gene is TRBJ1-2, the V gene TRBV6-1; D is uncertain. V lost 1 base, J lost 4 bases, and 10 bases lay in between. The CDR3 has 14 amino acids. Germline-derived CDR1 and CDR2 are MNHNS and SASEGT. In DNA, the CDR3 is TGTGCCAGCAGTGAAGACGTTTTTAGCTATGGCTACACCTTC. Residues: CASSEDVFSYGYTF.